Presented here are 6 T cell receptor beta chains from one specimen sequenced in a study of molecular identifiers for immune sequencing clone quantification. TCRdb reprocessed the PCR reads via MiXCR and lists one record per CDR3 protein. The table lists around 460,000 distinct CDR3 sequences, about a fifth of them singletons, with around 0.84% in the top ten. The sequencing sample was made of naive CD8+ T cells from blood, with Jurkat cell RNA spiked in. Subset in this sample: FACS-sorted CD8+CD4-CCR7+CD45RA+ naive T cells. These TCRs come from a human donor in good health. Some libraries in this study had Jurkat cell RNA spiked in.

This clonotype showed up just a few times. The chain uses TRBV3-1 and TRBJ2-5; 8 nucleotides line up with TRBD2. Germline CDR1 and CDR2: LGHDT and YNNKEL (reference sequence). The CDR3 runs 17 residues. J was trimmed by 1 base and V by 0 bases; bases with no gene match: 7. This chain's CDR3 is CASSQEHLAGIQETQYF. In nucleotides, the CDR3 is TGTGCCAGCAGCCAAGAACATCTAGCGGGTATCCAAGAGACCCAGTACTTC.

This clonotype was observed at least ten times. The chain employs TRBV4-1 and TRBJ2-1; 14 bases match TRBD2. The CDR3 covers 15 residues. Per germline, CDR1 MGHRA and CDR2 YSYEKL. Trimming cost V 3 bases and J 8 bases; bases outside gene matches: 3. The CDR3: CASSQGLAGADEQFF. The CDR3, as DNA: TGCGCCAGCAGCCAGGGACTAGCGGGGGCTGATGAGCAGTTCTTC.

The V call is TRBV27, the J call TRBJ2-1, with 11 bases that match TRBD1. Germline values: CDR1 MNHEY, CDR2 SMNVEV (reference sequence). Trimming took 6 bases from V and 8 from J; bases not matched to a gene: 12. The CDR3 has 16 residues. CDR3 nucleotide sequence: TGTGCCAGCAGCGACCTCCGGGACAGGGGGGTCGATGAGCAGTTCTTC. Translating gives CASSDLRDRGVDEQFF.

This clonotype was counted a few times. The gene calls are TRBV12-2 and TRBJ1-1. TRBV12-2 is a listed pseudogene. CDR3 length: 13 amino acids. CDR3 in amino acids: CASRLYMNTEAFF. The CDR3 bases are TGTGCAAGTCGCTTATACATGAACACTGAAGCTTTCTTT.

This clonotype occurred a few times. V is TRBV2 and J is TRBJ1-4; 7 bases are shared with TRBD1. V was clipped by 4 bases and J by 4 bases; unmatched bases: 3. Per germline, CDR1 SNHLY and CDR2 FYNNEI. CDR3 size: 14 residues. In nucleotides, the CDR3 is TGTGCCAGCAGTGTGACAGGGAATAATGAAAAACTGTTTTTT. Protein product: CASSVTGNNEKLFF.

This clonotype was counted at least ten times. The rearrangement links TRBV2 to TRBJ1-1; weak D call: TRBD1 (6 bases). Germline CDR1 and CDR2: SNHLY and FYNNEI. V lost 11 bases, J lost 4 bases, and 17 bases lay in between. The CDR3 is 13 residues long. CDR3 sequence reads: CAATGGHGTEAFF. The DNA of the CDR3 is TGTGCCGCAACGGGGGGGCACGGCACTGAAGCTTTCTTT.